This TCR beta chain is drawn from a study of T-cell reconstitution after alpha-beta-depleted transplantation in children. Germline values: CDR1 SGHRS, CDR2 YFSETQ. With 3 bases clipped from V and 0 bases from J, the junction kept 3 bases outside the gene matches. This CDR3 spans 15 amino acids. As it was prepared, the TCRbeta library received unique molecular identifiers. TCRdb re-called the PCR reads through MiXCR, storing one row per CDR3 protein. The sample holds around 200,000 distinct CDR3 sequences, 6% to 7% seen once. This clonotype was seen many times. The gene calls are TRBV5-1 and TRBJ2-3; 8 bases fit TRBD1. The clonotype comes from a human donor who donated a stem cell graft to a child with Wiskott-Aldrich syndrome. Sample: PBMCs from the stem cell graft donor, taken from the stem cell graft. CDR3 loop: CASSYRDRSTDTQYF. CDR3 sequence (DNA): TGCGCCAGCAGCTACCGGGACAGGAGCACAGATACGCAGTATTTT.